The T cell receptor (beta chain) under discussion was sequenced for a study of T cell responses to AZD1222 COVID-19 vaccine. For the study at large: Pooling of second doses given at about 4 or about 12 weeks was done. Study outcomes and limitations: Clonal diversity may have been underestimated, and the donors were mostly white British, with more females than males.

TCRdb's table, derived via immunoSEQ multiplex PCR, lists solely in-frame clones and lacks some. Among some 140,000 clones listed, roughly 90% were seen once. Trimming left V 2 bases short and J 0 bases short, with 8 bases between. CDR1 is MNHEY and CDR2 is SVGAGI in the germline V gene. The CDR3 has 14 residues. A note on this clone: Its antigen is not known.

The source was peripheral blood, collected on day 0 of AZD1222 vaccination. This chain joins TRBV6-5 and TRBJ2-7; D gene ambiguous. The TCR comes from an adult in good health. CDR3 residues: CASSYGRRSYEQYF. In nucleotides, the CDR3 is TGTGCCAGCAGTTACGGTCGCCGCTCCTACGAGCAGTACTTC.